A selection of T cell receptor beta chains follows, all from one sample in a study of T-cell reconstitution after alpha-beta-depleted transplantation in children. TCRdb passed the PCR reads through MiXCR, listing each CDR3 protein once. This sample has 450,000 to 700,000 distinct CDR3 sequences; around 27% occur once, and the top ten carry just over 35%. This specimen consisted of PBMCs, obtained before TCRalphabeta/CD19-depleted stem cell transplant. These receptors all stem from a boy younger than two with Wiskott-Aldrich syndrome, due to receive a stem cell transplant. CDR3s include the opening cysteine and the closing phenylalanine or tryptophan. The D gene is left open where the match is weak. Rows give clone size only sometimes, using once, few, many, or a class for an expanded clone.

D gene: TRBD2; clone size: few; V gene: TRBV29-1; J gene: TRBJ2-3; CDR3 DNA: TGCAGCGCCACGGGGGGGGCGGTGGCGCAGTATTTT; CDR3 protein: CSATGGAVAQYF
D gene: -; clone size: few; V gene: TRBV5-1; J gene: TRBJ1-3; CDR3 DNA: TGCGCCAGCAGCTTGGATCCGGGCCCAGAGGACACCATATATTTT; CDR3 protein: CASSLDPGPEDTIYF
D gene: TRBD1; clone size: few; V gene: TRBV5-1; J gene: TRBJ1-4; CDR3 DNA: TGCGCCAGCAGCTTATCCGGGACAGGGAATGAAAAACTGTTTTTT; CDR3 protein: CASSLSGTGNEKLFF
D gene: TRBD2; clone size: -; V gene: TRBV5-1; J gene: TRBJ2-2; CDR3 DNA: TGCGCCAGCAGCAATAGCGGGACGGTCGGGGAGCTGTTTTTT; CDR3 protein: CASSNSGTVGELFF
D gene: -; clone size: few; V gene: TRBV21-1; J gene: TRBJ2-1; CDR3 DNA: TGTGCCAGCAGGACCAGTGCGGGAGGGTTCCACAATGAGCAGTTCTTC; CDR3 protein: CASRTSAGGFHNEQFF
D gene: TRBD2; clone size: -; V gene: TRBV15; J gene: TRBJ2-7; CDR3 DNA: TGTGCCACCAGCAGAGAACTAGCGGGAGTCCACGAGCAGTACTTC; CDR3 protein: CATSRELAGVHEQYF
D gene: -; clone size: -; V gene: TRBV7-8; J gene: TRBJ2-5; CDR3 DNA: TGTGCCAGCACATCAAGAAGCCGGGACTCACAAGAGACCCAGTACTTC; CDR3 protein: CASTSRSRDSQETQYF
D gene: TRBD2; clone size: few; V gene: TRBV25-1; J gene: TRBJ2-1; CDR3 DNA: TGTGCCAGCAGTGTAGCGGGATTTTACAATGAGCAGTTCTTC; CDR3 protein: CASSVAGFYNEQFF
D gene: TRBD2; clone size: -; V gene: TRBV11-1; J gene: TRBJ2-2; CDR3 DNA: TGTGCCAGCAGCTTTAAGGCTAGCGGGAGGTCTTTCGACACCGGGGAGCTGTTTTTT; CDR3 protein: CASSFKASGRSFDTGELFF
D gene: TRBD1; clone size: -; V gene: TRBV29-1; J gene: TRBJ1-3; CDR3 DNA: TGCAGCGTTTCCCCGACAGGGATGGGAAGTACCATATATTTT; CDR3 protein: CSVSPTGMGSTIYF
D gene: -; clone size: -; V gene: TRBV7-6; J gene: TRBJ1-4; CDR3 DNA: TGTGCCAGCAGCTTAGCGTTTAGGGCAAAACTGTTTTTT; CDR3 protein: CASSLAFRAKLFF
D gene: TRBD2; clone size: few; V gene: TRBV20-1; J gene: TRBJ2-7; CDR3 DNA: TGCAGTGCCGGGACTAGCGGGATCCACGAGCAGTACTTC; CDR3 protein: CSAGTSGIHEQYF
D gene: -; clone size: -; V gene: TRBV5-1; J gene: TRBJ2-3; CDR3 DNA: TGCGCCAGCAGTTCTGGCGGGATCACAGATACGCAGTATTTT; CDR3 protein: CASSSGGITDTQYF
D gene: -; clone size: few; V gene: TRBV24-1; J gene: TRBJ2-1; CDR3 DNA: TGTGCCACCAGTGATTTGAGGGCGGAGGGGTCATACAATGAGCAGTTCTTC; CDR3 protein: CATSDLRAEGSYNEQFF
D gene: TRBD2; clone size: -; V gene: TRBV30; J gene: TRBJ2-3; CDR3 DNA: TGTGCCTGGGCCCGGGGGAGGGGCACAGATACGCAGTATTTT; CDR3 protein: CAWARGRGTDTQYF
D gene: TRBD1; clone size: -; V gene: TRBV4-2; J gene: TRBJ2-5; CDR3 DNA: TGTGCCAGCAGCCTCCGGGACAGGGGCGAGACCCAGTACTTC; CDR3 protein: CASSLRDRGETQYF
D gene: -; clone size: -; V gene: TRBV12-3/TRBV12-4; J gene: TRBJ1-1; CDR3 DNA: TGTGCCAGCAGTTTTAAAGGGTACACTGAAGCTTTCTTT; CDR3 protein: CASSFKGYTEAFF
D gene: TRBD1; clone size: few; V gene: TRBV5-1; J gene: TRBJ2-6; CDR3 DNA: TGCGCCAGCAGCCTATATCCCCAACAGGGGTTCTCTGGGGCCAACGTCCTGACTTTC; CDR3 protein: CASSLYPQQGFSGANVLTF
D gene: TRBD2; clone size: few; V gene: TRBV5-1; J gene: TRBJ2-5; CDR3 DNA: TGCGCCAGCAGCTTCTGGTTCTTAAGGACTAGCGGACAAGAGACCCAGTACTTC; CDR3 protein: CASSFWFLRTSGQETQYF
D gene: -; clone size: few; V gene: TRBV6-6; J gene: TRBJ1-5; CDR3 DNA: TGTGCCAGCAGTTACTCGGCGCCGGACCCCCAGCATTTT; CDR3 protein: CASSYSAPDPQHF
D gene: TRBD2; clone size: -; V gene: TRBV19; J gene: TRBJ2-1; CDR3 DNA: TGTGCCAGTAGGAACCTAGCGGGAGGGTTCAATGAGCAGTTCTTC; CDR3 protein: CASRNLAGGFNEQFF
D gene: TRBD1; clone size: -; V gene: TRBV5-1; J gene: TRBJ2-7; CDR3 DNA: TGCGCCAGCAGCTGGAGCTCAGGGGGCGCGATGAACGAGCAGTACTTC; CDR3 protein: CASSWSSGGAMNEQYF
D gene: -; clone size: -; V gene: TRBV20-1; J gene: TRBJ2-7; CDR3 DNA: TGCAGTGCCCACTCCTACGAGCAGTACTTC; CDR3 protein: CSAHSYEQYF
D gene: -; clone size: -; V gene: TRBV3-1; J gene: TRBJ1-1; CDR3 DNA: TGTGCCAGCAGCCAAGAACAGGTTTTGAACACTGAAGCTTTCTTT; CDR3 protein: CASSQEQVLNTEAFF
D gene: TRBD2; clone size: few; V gene: TRBV10-3; J gene: TRBJ2-3; CDR3 DNA: TGTGCCATCAGCGAGCGGGAGAAAGGAGATACGCAGTATTTT; CDR3 protein: CAISEREKGDTQYF
D gene: -; clone size: -; V gene: TRBV7-2; J gene: TRBJ2-1; CDR3 DNA: TGTGCCAGCAGTTCTCGGGCGGGCCCTACCTACAATGAGCAGTTCTTC; CDR3 protein: CASSSRAGPTYNEQFF
D gene: -; clone size: -; V gene: TRBV10-3; J gene: TRBJ2-3; CDR3 DNA: TGTGCCATCACTGATCTTGCAGATACGCAGTATTTT; CDR3 protein: CAITDLADTQYF
D gene: -; clone size: -; V gene: TRBV27; J gene: TRBJ2-7; CDR3 DNA: TGTGCCAGCGCCTCCAACTACGAGCAGTACTTC; CDR3 protein: CASASNYEQYF
D gene: -; clone size: -; V gene: TRBV11-1; J gene: TRBJ2-7; CDR3 DNA: TGTGCCAGCAGCCCGAAAAGTAGAGGCAGACGGGACGATGCCTACGAGCAGTACTTC; CDR3 protein: CASSPKSRGRRDDAYEQYF
D gene: TRBD2; clone size: -; V gene: TRBV11-2; J gene: TRBJ2-3; CDR3 DNA: TGTGCCAGCAGCTTAGGATGGGGACTAGCATGGGCCACAGATACGCAGTATTTT; CDR3 protein: CASSLGWGLAWATDTQYF
D gene: TRBD2; clone size: few; V gene: TRBV6-1; J gene: TRBJ2-2; CDR3 DNA: TGTGCCAGCCCAAAAACCAGACTAGCGGGGCTAAACACCGGGGAGCTGTTTTTT; CDR3 protein: CASPKTRLAGLNTGELFF
D gene: -; clone size: few; V gene: TRBV10-3; J gene: TRBJ1-1; CDR3 DNA: TGTGCCATCAGTTGGGGCACTGAAGCTTTCTTT; CDR3 protein: CAISWGTEAFF